A single sample gave rise to the 24 T cell receptor beta chains below, sequenced in a study of blood T cell repertoires in COVID-19. TCRdb's copy holds only in-frame clones and misses some; the assay was immunoSEQ multiplex PCR. The table lists 200,000 to 300,000 clones, 82% of them singletons. What was sequenced was peripheral blood. The receptors were gathered from a woman in her sixties with active or convalescent COVID-19.

The J gene is TRBJ2-1, the V gene TRBV7-6, with D possibly matching TRBD1 (5 bases). CDR1 SGHVS and CDR2 FNYEAQ come from the germline V gene. Trimming removed 8 bases from V and 5 bases from J, with 7 bases in between. The CDR3 covers 11 residues. The chain's CDR3 is CASSGNNEQFF. The CDR3 DNA follows: TGTGCCAGCTCAGGGAACAATGAGCAGTTCTTC.

Only a few counts were recorded for this clone. This chain joins TRBV18 and TRBJ1-3, with D possibly being TRBD1 (6 bases). V lost 1 base, J lost 4 bases, and 14 bases lay in between. Germline CDR1 is KGHSH and CDR2 is LQKENI. This CDR3 contains 16 residues. Here the CDR3 reads CASSPQDRFPGNTIYF. As DNA, the CDR3 is TGTGCCAGCTCACCACAGGACAGATTTCCCGGAAACACCATATATTTT. Filled out from reference TRBV18 and TRBJ1-3, the complete variable domain reads NAGVMQNPRHLVRRRGQEARLRCSPMKGHSHVYWYRQLPEEGLKFMVYLQKENIIDESGMPKERFSAEFPKEGPSILRIQQVVRGDSAAYFCASSPQDRFPGNTIYFGEGSWLTVV.

The rearrangement links TRBV5-1 to TRBJ2-1; 7 positions agree with TRBD2. The CDR3 consists of 16 residues. CDR1 and CDR2 (germline): SGHRS, YFSETQ. V was pared by 0 bases and J by 1 base, with 4 bases of the junction left unmatched. The CDR3 sequence: CASSLGSGASYNEQFF. The CDR3 DNA follows: TGCGCCAGCAGCTTGGGCAGCGGGGCTTCCTACAATGAGCAGTTCTTC.

This chain uses TRBV18 with TRBJ2-7; 7 bases match TRBD1. Germline values: CDR1 KGHSH, CDR2 LQKENI. CDR3 size: 13 residues. The trim removed 5 bases at V and 6 bases at J, leaving 7 bases unmatched. The CDR3 here is CASSAADRAEQYF. The CDR3 DNA reads TGTGCCAGCTCAGCGGCTGACAGGGCCGAGCAGTACTTC.

The chain carries TRBV27 and TRBJ1-4; 12 bases are shared with TRBD1. Germline CDR1 is MNHEY and CDR2 is SMNVEV (reference sequence). V dropped 3 bases and J dropped 8; count of bases not matched to a gene: 7. There are 16 residues in the CDR3. CDR3 sequence: CASSLLGGTGGEKLFF. CDR3 in DNA: TGTGCCAGCAGTTTGTTGGGAGGGACAGGGGGCGAAAAACTGTTTTTT.

The chain joins TRBV6-5 to TRBJ1-6; TRBD1 matches 8 bases. Germline lookup yields CDR1 MNHEY and CDR2 SVGAGI. This CDR3 has 15 amino acids. V lost 2 bases, J lost 5 bases, and 2 bases stayed unmatched. The CDR3 reads CASSYRQGNNSPLHF. CDR3 coding DNA: TGTGCCAGCAGTTACAGACAGGGGAATAATTCACCCCTCCACTTT.

V usage is TRBV4-3 and J usage is TRBJ1-1; tentatively, D is TRBD1 (6 bases). The V and J ends lost 0 bases and 4 bases respectively, with 6 bases between them. CDR1 is LGHNA, CDR2 YSLEER, per germline. The length of the CDR3 is 13 residues. CDR3 bases: TGCGCCAGCAGCCAAGACAGGGGCACTGAAGCTTTCTTT. This gives the protein CASSQDRGTEAFF.

V usage is TRBV5-4 and J usage is TRBJ2-3, with TRBD1 identical over 9 bases. This CDR3 is built from 16 residues. CDR1 is SGHNT, CDR2 YYREEE, per germline (reference sequence). V lost 7 bases and J lost 3; bases outside the gene matches: 12. The CDR3 bases are TGTGCCAGCCGAGTCAAGACAGGGGGTGTTACAGATACGCAGTATTTT. Protein: CASRVKTGGVTDTQYF.

The count of this clone is one. The sample holds other DNA sequences that translate to the same CDR3. The chain joins TRBV19 to TRBJ1-2; possible D gene TRBD1, 6 bases. The length of the CDR3 is 13 residues. Trimming cost V 6 bases and J 0 bases, with 8 bases left between them. Looked up from germline, CDR1 is LNHDA and CDR2 is SQIVND (reference sequence). CDR3 bases: TGTGCCAGTAGGACAGGTGCTAACTATGGCTACACCTTC. Protein: CASRTGANYGYTF.

The chain uses TRBV7-9 and TRBJ1-6, with TRBD1 matching 9 bases. CDR1 is SEHNR, CDR2 FQNEAQ, per germline (reference sequence). The V segment lost 1 base and the J segment 14 bases; nucleotides outside the gene matches: 9. The CDR3 consists of 15 residues. CDR3 in amino acids: CASSLGTGAGIALHF. CDR3 nucleotide sequence: TGTGCCAGCAGCTTAGGGACAGGGGCGGGGATCGCCCTCCACTTT.

The chain joins TRBV29-1 to TRBJ1-2, with 7 bases lining up with TRBD1. This CDR3 spans 12 amino acids. V was clipped by 2 bases and J by 5 bases; unmatched bases: 2. The germline V gene has CDR1 SQVTM and CDR2 ANQGSEA. CDR3 DNA sequence: TGCAGCGTTGAACAGGGGGGATATGGCTACACCTTC. Protein product: CSVEQGGYGYTF.

The chain couples TRBV16 to TRBJ1-5, with D hard to call. The V and J ends lost 0 bases and 5 bases respectively, with 8 bases between them. CDR1 KGHSY and CDR2 FQNENV come from the germline V gene. This CDR3 is built from 14 residues. CDR3 sequence reads: CASSQSSSDQPQHF. The CDR3 nucleotides read TGTGCCAGCAGCCAATCCTCATCAGATCAGCCCCAGCATTTT.

The chain has TRBV27 and TRBJ1-5, with D perhaps TRBD1 (6 bases). V lost 4 bases to trimming and J lost 3 bases, with 13 bases between them. CDR1 MNHEY and CDR2 SMNVEV come from the germline V gene (reference sequence). The CDR3 consists of 15 residues. DNA for the CDR3: TGTGCCAGCAGTTCATTTCAGGGGCCCAATCAGCCCCAGCATTTT. Its translation: CASSSFQGPNQPQHF.

The V gene is TRBV5-1, the J gene TRBJ2-6; D not certain. Germline V gene data show CDR1 as SGHRS and CDR2 as YFSETQ. This CDR3 comprises 15 residues. V lost 3 bases and J 1 base, leaving 8 bases between the germline ends. CDR3 in DNA: TGCGCCAGCAGCTCGCCCACTTCTGGGGCCAACGTCCTGACTTTC. Its protein product is CASSSPTSGANVLTF.

The rearrangement joins TRBV2 to TRBJ2-1; 7 positions agree with TRBD1. The CDR3 totals 13 residues. Germline CDR1 reads SNHLY; CDR2 reads FYNNEI. J gave up 10 bases and V 6 bases, and 9 bases lay outside the gene matches. The CDR3 reads CASSRQGYIEQFF. The CDR3 DNA reads TGTGCCAGCAGCCGACAGGGATATATCGAGCAGTTCTTC.

Written as DNA, the CDR3 is TGTGCCATCAGTGGGCCCTCCCTGGACAGGCCGAACACCGGGGAGCTGTTTTTT. Residues: CAISGPSLDRPNTGELFF. V gene TRBV10-3 combines with J gene TRBJ2-2, with 7 bases aligning to TRBD1. V was clipped by 4 bases and J by 0 bases; unmatched bases: 11. Per germline, CDR1 ENHRY and CDR2 SYGVKD. This CDR3 is 18 amino acids long.

The chain carries TRBV6-5 and TRBJ1-2; 11 nucleotides line up with TRBD1. V lost 6 bases and J lost 3; bases outside the gene matches: 6. Germline V CDR1 and CDR2: MNHEY, SVGAGI. The CDR3 totals 15 residues. In DNA, the CDR3 is TGTGCCAGCAGGCCAGGACAGGGGGCTTACTATGGCTACACCTTC. Translated, it gives CASRPGQGAYYGYTF.

The chain joins TRBV7-2 to TRBJ2-7; 11 bases are shared with TRBD1. CDR1 SGHTA and CDR2 FQGNSA come from the germline V gene. The CDR3 is 13 residues long. After removal of 6 bases from V and 5 bases from J, the junction contained 3 bases not matched to a gene. The CDR3 coding sequence is TGTGCCAGCAGGGGGACAGGGGGAAACGAGCAGTACTTC. Protein: CASRGTGGNEQYF.

On this clone: Additional DNA sequences in this sample encode the identical CDR3. V gene TRBV7-9 combines with J gene TRBJ1-2; D is unresolved. This CDR3 spans 12 amino acids. The V end was cut by 4 bases, the J end by 0 bases, with 3 bases between. Germline values: CDR1 SEHNR, CDR2 FQNEAQ (reference sequence). The CDR3 is CASSSSNYGYTF. CDR3 nucleotides: TGTGCCAGCAGCTCCTCTAACTATGGCTACACCTTC.

The chain uses TRBV2 and TRBJ1-5, with D maybe TRBD1 (5 bases). Germline V gene data show CDR1 as SNHLY and CDR2 as FYNNEI. V lost 6 bases, J lost 2 bases, and 17 bases lay in between. The CDR3 sequence is 16 residues long. The CDR3 bases are TGTGCCAGCAGCGTGGGGCCTAATTGGGGCAATCAGCCCCAGCATTTT. Amino acids: CASSVGPNWGNQPQHF.

V and J are TRBV11-1 and TRBJ2-5, with 11 nucleotides matching TRBD1. Per germline, CDR1 SGHAT and CDR2 FQDESV (reference sequence). Trimming cost V 5 bases and J 4 bases; bases outside gene matches: 6. The CDR3 spans 15 residues. The CDR3 region is CASSPGQGARETQYF. The DNA for the CDR3 is TGTGCCAGCAGCCCAGGACAGGGGGCGCGAGAGACCCAGTACTTC.

The chain employs TRBV19 and TRBJ2-3, with 9 bases fitting TRBD1. Germline CDR1 LNHDA, CDR2 SQIVND (reference sequence). The CDR3 totals 16 residues. V dropped 5 bases and J dropped 6; count of bases not matched to a gene: 12. The CDR3 is CASSLPLTGGGDTQYF. CDR3 bases: TGTGCCAGTAGTCTCCCCTTGACAGGGGGTGGTGATACGCAGTATTTT.

The V and J genes are TRBV6-5 and TRBJ1-1; TRBD1 might be the D (5 bases). Germline V gives CDR1 MNHEY, CDR2 SVGAGI. The CDR3 is made up of 13 amino acids. The ends were cut back, 7 bases at V and 6 bases at J, with 15 bases in the middle. The CDR3 sequence is CASKRGEGAEAFF. The DNA for the CDR3 is TGTGCCAGCAAAAGGGGTGAAGGGGCTGAAGCTTTCTTT.

This clone was counted once. The chain uses TRBV5-6 and TRBJ1-2; 8 nucleotides line up with TRBD1. This CDR3 comprises 14 residues. CDR1 is SGHDT and CDR2 is YYEEEE in the germline V gene. Losses at the gene ends were 4 bases for V and 3 bases for J; bases not matched to a gene: 5. Written as DNA, the CDR3 is TGTGCCAGCAGCAAAAGACAGGGGTACTATGGCTACACCTTC. Protein: CASSKRQGYYGYTF. The full variable domain, rest sourced from reference TRBV5-6 and TRBJ1-2, is DAGVTQSPTHLIKTRGQQVTLRCSPKSGHDTVSWYQQALGQGPQFIFQYYEEEERQRGNFPDRFSGHQFPNYSSELNVNALLLGDSALYLCASSKRQGYYGYTFGSGTRLTVV.